This T cell receptor beta chain was found in a study of cytomegalovirus exposure and HLA in healthy donors. Whole-study findings and limits: Earlier analysis looked at TCR beta V segments, and most were productive about 90% or about 30% of the time. The authors enumerated over 150 TCR beta chains as linked to cytomegalovirus. Within a later analysis, the majority of CMV-associated TCR beta chains appeared HLA-restricted.

CDR1 and CDR2 (germline): LGHNA, YSLEER. Trimming removed 0 bases from V and 6 bases from J, with 12 bases in between. The CDR3 length is 14 residues. Concerning this clone: Its specificity is unknown.

The primer mix had 60 Vbeta and 13 Jbeta primers. Generated by immunoSEQ multiplex PCR, the TCRdb table keeps only in-frame clones and is missing some. Here the sample spans some 150,000 clones, more than 60% being singletons. V usage is TRBV4-3 and J usage is TRBJ2-7; D may be TRBD2 (5 bases). Sequencing was carried out using PBMCs. The clonotype comes from a man between 40 and 49 years old in good health and CMV-seronegative. This CDR3 is CASSQDRAGFEQYF. The CDR3 nucleotides are TGCGCCAGCAGCCAAGATCGGGCGGGCTTCGAGCAGTACTTC.